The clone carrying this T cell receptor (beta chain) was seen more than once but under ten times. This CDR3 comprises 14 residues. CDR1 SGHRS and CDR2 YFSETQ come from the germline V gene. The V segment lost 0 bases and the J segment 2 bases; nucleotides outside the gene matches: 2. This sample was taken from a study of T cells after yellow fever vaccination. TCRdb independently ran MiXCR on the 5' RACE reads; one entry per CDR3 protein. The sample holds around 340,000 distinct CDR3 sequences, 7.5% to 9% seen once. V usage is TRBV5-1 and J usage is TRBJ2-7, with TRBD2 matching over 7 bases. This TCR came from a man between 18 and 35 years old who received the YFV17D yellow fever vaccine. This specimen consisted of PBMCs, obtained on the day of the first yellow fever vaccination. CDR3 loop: CASSLGLAPYEQYV. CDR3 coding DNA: TGCGCCAGCAGCTTGGGACTAGCTCCCTACGAGCAGTACGTC.